The 18 T cell receptor beta chains below were found in one sample sequenced in a study of T cells in Graves' hyperthyroidism and ophthalmopathy. RNA transcripts provided the source from which TCR beta CDR3 regions were amplified. Primed by the HTBI set, a first-round RT-PCR was run on the TCR CDR3. A single record per CDR3 protein comes from TCRdb applying MiXCR to the multiplex PCR reads. The repertoire holds 380,000 or so distinct CDR3 sequences, with about 18% as singletons. The sequenced sample consisted of blood. The receptors were gathered from a woman aged 18-29 years with Graves' hyperthyroidism.

This clonotype was observed at least ten times. The rearrangement links TRBV6-1 to TRBJ1-3; a weak D match, TRBD1 (6 bases). Trimming removed 6 bases at V and 4 bases at J, with 10 bases between. This CDR3 region has 13 residues. The germline V gene encodes CDR1 MNHNS and CDR2 SASEGT. The chain's CDR3 is CASSEGGGNTIYF. CDR3 nucleotides: TGTGCCAGCAGCGAGGGGGGAGGAAACACCATATATTTT.

The rearrangement links TRBV6-2 or TRBV6-3 to TRBJ1-1; no clear D gene. Germline V gene lookup returns CDR1 MNHEY and CDR2 SVGEGT. V was trimmed by 2 bases and J by 0 bases, leaving 7 bases between them. The CDR3 spans 14 residues. This CDR3 is CASSYPSMNTEAFF. The DNA of the CDR3 is TGTGCCAGCAGTTACCCGAGTATGAACACTGAAGCTTTCTTT.

This clonotype was counted many times. The chain employs TRBV6-1 and TRBJ1-5; D may be TRBD1 (5 bases). Trimming left V 3 bases short and J 6 bases short, with 15 bases between. This CDR3 region has 15 residues. The germline V gene encodes CDR1 MNHNS and CDR2 SASEGT. The CDR3 spells CASSDNTGVGQPQHF. The CDR3 DNA reads as TGTGCCAGCAGTGATAACACAGGAGTAGGTCAGCCCCAGCATTTT.

This clonotype was recorded a few times. V gene TRBV6-5 combines with J gene TRBJ1-1, with D unresolved. The CDR3 contains 15 residues. Between the trimmed V and J ends, which lost 0 bases and 0 bases, there was a span of 8 bases. Germline CDR1 and CDR2: MNHEY and SVGAGI. CDR3 coding DNA: TGTGCCAGCAGTTACTCGAAGCGCATGAACACTGAAGCTTTCTTT. Protein sequence: CASSYSKRMNTEAFF.

The sample holds a few counts of this clonotype. The V call is TRBV7-8, the J call TRBJ2-3, with D perhaps matching TRBD1 (7 bases). The germline V and J ends were trimmed by 5 bases and 3 bases, with 18 bases remaining between them. This CDR3 has 16 amino acids. Germline values: CDR1 SGHVS, CDR2 FQNEAQ. CDR3 in DNA: TGTGCCAGCAGCCACCCGGAGGGGGCTAGGACAGATACGCAGTATTTT. This gives the protein CASSHPEGARTDTQYF. Combining the CDR3 with reference TRBV7-8 and TRBJ2-3 gives the whole variable domain GAGVSQSPRYKVAKRGQDVALRCDPISGHVSLFWYQQALGQGPEFLTYFQNEAQLDKSGLPSDRFFAERPEGSVSTLKIQRTQQEDSAVYLCASSHPEGARTDTQYFGPGTRLTVL.

The chain links TRBV6-1 to TRBJ1-2; the match to TRBD1 covers 7 bases. Germline V gene data show CDR1 as MNHNS and CDR2 as SASEGT. The CDR3 is 17 residues long. The J segment lost 0 bases and the V segment lost 5 bases, leaving 12 bases of the junction unmatched. The CDR3 bases are TGTGCCAGCAGTCAACTAGGACAGGTCTCAGCTAACTATGGCTACACCTTC. Protein sequence: CASSQLGQVSANYGYTF.

This clonotype was seen ten or more times. The rearrangement links TRBV11-3 to TRBJ1-3; 8 positions match TRBD1. Unmatched junction bases numbered 11, after V lost 5 bases and J lost 2 bases. The V gene's germline CDR1 is SGHNT and CDR2 YENEEA. This CDR3 has 17 amino acids. CDR3 sequence: CASSPTPGQVAGNTIYF. The CDR3 nucleotides read TGTGCCAGCAGCCCAACCCCGGGACAGGTTGCTGGAAACACCATATATTTT.

The chain has TRBV6-1 and TRBJ2-5; no clear D. This CDR3 region has 13 residues. Germline CDR1 and CDR2: MNHNS and SASEGT. V was shortened by 6 bases and J by 7 bases, with 15 bases between the two germline ends. CDR3 region: CASRADIPATQYF. The CDR3 DNA reads as TGTGCCAGCAGGGCCGACATCCCGGCGACCCAGTACTTC.

This clonotype was seen repeatedly, ten times or more. V is TRBV2 and J is TRBJ1-5, with a weak D call TRBD1 (5 bases). This CDR3 contains 15 residues. The germline V gene encodes CDR1 SNHLY and CDR2 FYNNEI. Between the trimmed V and J ends, which lost 5 bases and 7 bases, there was a span of 18 bases. DNA for the CDR3: TGTGCCAGCAGTAAGGGGCCCCACTCGGGACAGCCCCAGCATTTT. Translated: CASSKGPHSGQPQHF.

This clonotype has ten or more counts. The V and J genes are TRBV2 and TRBJ1-3; D is unclear. CDR1 is SNHLY, CDR2 FYNNEI, per germline. Between the trimmed V and J ends, which lost 7 bases and 0 bases, there was a span of 13 bases. This CDR3 region has 15 residues. CDR3 protein: CASILGWSSGNTIYF. As DNA, the CDR3 is TGTGCCAGCATCTTAGGGTGGAGCTCTGGAAACACCATATATTTT.

In its sample, this clonotype was seen many times. The chain couples TRBV2 to TRBJ1-5; unclear D gene. This CDR3 has 13 amino acids. V was shortened by 4 bases and J by 1 base, with 5 bases between the two germline ends. Germline V CDR1 and CDR2: SNHLY, FYNNEI. CDR3 DNA: TGTGCCAGCAGTGGTCTGAGCAATCAGCCCCAGCATTTT. Translated: CASSGLSNQPQHF.

There are a few counts of this clonotype. J is TRBJ2-7 and V is TRBV5-1; 7 nucleotides align to TRBD2. Germline-derived CDR1 and CDR2 are SGHRS and YFSETQ. CDR3 length: 16 residues. The J segment lost 2 bases and the V segment lost 4 bases, leaving 12 bases of the junction unmatched. CDR3 coding DNA: TGCGCCAGCAGCCTGGGACCTAGCGGCACAGCCTACGAGCAGTACTTC. Encoded protein: CASSLGPSGTAYEQYF.

The chain combines TRBV9 with TRBJ2-1; 8 bases map to TRBD2. Germline V gene data show CDR1 as SGDLS and CDR2 as YYNGEE. The CDR3 totals 14 residues. With V trimmed by 5 bases and J by 7 bases, 8 bases remained unmatched. The CDR3 reads CASSRAGGGNEQFF. CDR3 DNA sequence: TGTGCCAGCAGTCGGGCGGGGGGAGGAAATGAGCAGTTCTTC. The full variable domain, rest sourced from reference TRBV9 and TRBJ2-1, is DSGVTQTPKHLITATGQRVTLRCSPRSGDLSVYWYQQSLDQGLQFLIQYYNGEERAKGNILERFSAQQFPDLHSELNLSSLELGDSALYFCASSRAGGGNEQFFGPGTRLTVL.

This clonotype came up many times. The rearrangement links TRBV27 to TRBJ1-5; D perhaps matches TRBD1 (5 bases). The V gene lost 2 bases and the J gene lost 2 bases, with 10 bases spanning the gap. Germline-derived CDR1 and CDR2 are MNHEY and SMNVEV (reference sequence). The length of the CDR3 is 15 residues. The CDR3 DNA follows: TGTGCCAGCAGTTTAGGAGGAGGGGGCAATCAGCCCCAGCATTTT. Translated: CASSLGGGGNQPQHF.

The chain employs TRBV7-9 and TRBJ1-2; D is ambiguous. V dropped 7 bases and J dropped 3 bases, with 12 bases sitting between them. Germline V gene sequence: CDR1 SEHNR, CDR2 FQNEAQ (reference sequence). This CDR3 region has 13 residues. The CDR3 protein is CASNLEGYYGYTF. For the CDR3, the DNA is TGTGCCAGCAACTTGGAAGGGTACTATGGCTACACCTTC.

The chain is built from TRBV28 and TRBJ1-1; D is ambiguous. CDR1 MDHEN and CDR2 SYDVKM come from the germline V gene. V lost 6 bases, J lost 1 base, and 9 bases lay in between. The CDR3 totals 13 residues. DNA of the CDR3: TGTGCCAGCAGGGAGACGGGGAACACTGAAGCTTTCTTT. It codes for CASRETGNTEAFF.

This clonotype was seen repeatedly, ten times or more. The chain combines TRBV12-3 or TRBV12-4 with TRBJ2-7; the D call may be TRBD1 or TRBD2 (5 bases each). The CDR3 has 14 amino acids. Between the trimmed V and J ends, which lost 7 bases and 7 bases, there was a span of 20 bases. The CDR3 loop reads CASTQRGVDREQYF. DNA of the CDR3: TGTGCCAGCACCCAGAGAGGGGTGGATAGGGAGCAGTACTTC.

Ten or more counts support this clonotype. The rearrangement uses TRBV20-1 and TRBJ1-2, with 9 bases matching TRBD1. With V trimmed by 6 bases and J by 2 bases, 10 bases remained unmatched. Germline-derived CDR1 and CDR2 are DFQATT and SNEGSKA (reference sequence). The CDR3 length is 15 residues. DNA for the CDR3: TGCAGTGCGCTCCGAACAGGGGGCACAAACTATGGCTACACCTTC. It specifies CSALRTGGTNYGYTF.